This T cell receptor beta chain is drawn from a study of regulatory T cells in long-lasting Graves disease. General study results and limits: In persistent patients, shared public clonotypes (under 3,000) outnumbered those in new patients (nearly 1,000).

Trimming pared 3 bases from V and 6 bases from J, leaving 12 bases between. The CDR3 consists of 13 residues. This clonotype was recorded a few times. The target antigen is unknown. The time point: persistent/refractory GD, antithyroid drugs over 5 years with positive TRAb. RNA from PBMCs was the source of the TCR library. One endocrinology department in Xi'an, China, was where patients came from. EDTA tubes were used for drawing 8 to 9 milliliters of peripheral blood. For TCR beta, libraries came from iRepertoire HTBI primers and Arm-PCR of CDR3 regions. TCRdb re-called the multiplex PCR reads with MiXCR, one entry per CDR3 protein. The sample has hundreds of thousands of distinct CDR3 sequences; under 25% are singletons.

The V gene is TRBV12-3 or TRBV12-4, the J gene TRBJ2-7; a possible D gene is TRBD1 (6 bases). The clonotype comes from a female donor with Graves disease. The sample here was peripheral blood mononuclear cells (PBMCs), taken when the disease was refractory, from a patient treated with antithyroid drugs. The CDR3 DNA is TGTGCCAGCAGTTTCACAGGGTGGGGCGAGCAGTACTTC. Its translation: CASSFTGWGEQYF.